The clone carrying this TCR beta chain was counted many times. Its specificity is unknown. The data were taken from a study of CD8 T cells in ankylosing spondylitis. Study-wide findings and caveats: A motif of several highly homologous TCR beta variants was seen as apparently characteristic of ankylosing spondylitis blood. Disease-linked clones reportedly concentrated significantly in matched ankylosing spondylitis synovial fluid.

From germline, CDR1 is KGHDR and CDR2 SFDVKD. V lost 3 bases, J lost 2 bases, and 16 bases lay in between. The CDR3 loop spans 17 amino acids. Quantitative barcoded 5'-RACE was used to prepare TCR beta libraries. From the 5' RACE reads, TCRdb called clonotypes with MiXCR, one entry per CDR3 protein. Among roughly 130,000 distinct CDR3 sequences listed, 7% to 9% were seen once. The genes are TRBV24-1 and TRBJ2-1; D is uncertain. The sequencing sample was made of synovial fluid, either unsorted or a sorted T cell fraction (not recorded which). This receptor was identified in a male donor with ankylosing spondylitis. Here the CDR3 reads CATSDPQVGPPYNEQFF. CDR3 DNA: TGTGCCACCAGTGATCCCCAGGTTGGTCCACCCTACAATGAGCAGTTCTTC.